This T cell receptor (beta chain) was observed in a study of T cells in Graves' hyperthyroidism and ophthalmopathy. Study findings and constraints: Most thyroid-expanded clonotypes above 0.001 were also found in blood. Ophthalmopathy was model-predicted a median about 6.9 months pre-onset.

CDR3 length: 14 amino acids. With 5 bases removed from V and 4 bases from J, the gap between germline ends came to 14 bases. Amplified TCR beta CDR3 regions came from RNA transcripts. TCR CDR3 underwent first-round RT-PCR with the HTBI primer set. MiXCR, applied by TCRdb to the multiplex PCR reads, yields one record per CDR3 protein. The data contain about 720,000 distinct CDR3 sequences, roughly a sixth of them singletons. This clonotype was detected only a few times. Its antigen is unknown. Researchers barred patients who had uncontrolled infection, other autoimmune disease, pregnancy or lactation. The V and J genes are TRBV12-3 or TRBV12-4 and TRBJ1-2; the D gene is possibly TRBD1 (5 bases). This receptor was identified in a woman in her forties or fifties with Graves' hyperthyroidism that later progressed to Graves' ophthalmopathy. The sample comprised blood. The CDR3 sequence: CASSPAGHRYGYTF. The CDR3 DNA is TGTGCCAGCAGTCCCGCAGGGCATCGCTATGGCTACACCTTC.